This T cell receptor beta chain was retrieved from a study of cytomegalovirus exposure and HLA in healthy donors. Study-wide results and limits: Confirmation in vitro established that three CMV-associated chains were specific for CMV antigens.

The CDR3 totals 11 residues. Germline V gene lookup returns CDR1 SGHVS and CDR2 FNYEAQ. V gave up 5 bases and J gave up 4 bases, with 6 bases separating them. Turning to this clone: Its antigen is as yet unknown.

It was with 60 Vbeta and 13 Jbeta primers that the PCR ran. Assay used: immunoSEQ multiplex PCR; TCRdb lists only in-frame clones, some missing. The sample lists about 95,000 clones, approximately 80% occurring once. The sequencing sample was made of PBMCs. The chain links TRBV7-6 to TRBJ2-7; a possible D gene is TRBD2 (5 bases). This receptor was obtained from a woman aged 40 to 55 in good health and CMV-seropositive. The CDR3 region has the DNA TGTGCCAGCAGCGAGGGATACGAGCAGTACTTC. It specifies CASSEGYEQYF.